These 32 T cell receptor beta chains originate from one sample sequenced in a study of blood T cell repertoires in COVID-19. Some clones are missing from TCRdb's copy, which holds only in-frame ones; the method was immunoSEQ multiplex PCR. This table has about 200,000 clones, about 88% appearing once. Material: PBMCs or T cells enriched from blood (not recorded which). Receptors were obtained from a woman in her thirties who had been exposed to COVID-19.

The chain joins TRBV7-6 to TRBJ2-7, with D uncertain. From germline, CDR1 is SGHVS and CDR2 FNYEAQ. V was clipped by 4 bases and J by 3 bases, with 10 bases between them. The length of the CDR3 is 13 residues. The CDR3 protein is CASSSGPNYEQYF. For the CDR3, the DNA is TGTGCCAGCAGCTCGGGTCCGAACTACGAGCAGTACTTC. The full variable domain, with the rest looked up from reference TRBV7-6 and TRBJ2-7, is GAGVSQSPRYKVTKRGQDVALRCDPISGHVSLYWYRQALGQGPEFLTYFNYEAQQDKSGLPNDRFSAERPEGSISTLTIQRTEQRDSAMYRCASSSGPNYEQYFGPGTRLTVT.

The V call is TRBV4-2, the J call TRBJ2-3; no reliable D call. Germline CDR1 is LGHNA and CDR2 is YNFKEQ. CDR3 length equals 14 residues. V was clipped by 2 bases and J by 0 bases, with 6 bases between them. The CDR3 protein is CASSQSPSTDTQYF. Here the CDR3 DNA reads TGTGCCAGCAGCCAATCCCCGAGCACAGATACGCAGTATTTT.

With respect to this clone: The same CDR3 also results from other DNA sequences found in this sample. The chain recombines TRBV24-1 with TRBJ2-1, with a weak D call TRBD1 (5 bases). CDR3 length equals 13 residues. V was pared by 3 bases and J by 6 bases, with 8 bases between. CDR1 is KGHDR, CDR2 SFDVKD, per germline. The CDR3 bases are TGTGCCACCAGTGATGACAGAGTCAATGAGCAGTTCTTC. It specifies CATSDDRVNEQFF.

This clone was observed a single time. The chain carries TRBV30 and TRBJ2-1, with 7 bases identical to TRBD2. J was trimmed by 0 bases and V by 5 bases; bases with no gene match: 10. There are 16 residues in the CDR3. Germline lookup yields CDR1 GTSNPN and CDR2 SVGIG (reference sequence). In nucleotides, the CDR3 is TGTGCCTGGTTGGGGGGGTCCTCCAGCTCCTACAATGAGCAGTTCTTC. Amino acid sequence: CAWLGGSSSSYNEQFF.

This clone has only one observation. The CDR3 loop reads CASRSGPGGYSNQPQHF. DNA for the CDR3: TGTGCCAGCAGATCGGGCCCCGGAGGCTATAGCAATCAGCCCCAGCATTTT. The genes are TRBV2 and TRBJ1-5; D uncertain. V shed 6 bases and J shed 0 bases, with 18 bases lying between them. From germline, CDR1 is SNHLY and CDR2 FYNNEI. This CDR3 spans 17 amino acids. Together with reference TRBV2 and TRBJ1-5, the CDR3 gives the full variable domain: EPEVTQTPSHQVTQMGQEVILRCVPISNHLYFYWYRQILGQKVEFLVSFYNNEISEKSEIFDDQFSVERPDGSNFTLKIRSTKLEDSAMYFCASRSGPGGYSNQPQHFGDGTRLSIL.

This clone was found once. The V call is TRBV9, the J call TRBJ1-1; 8 nucleotides match TRBD1. Germline assignment: CDR1 SGDLS and CDR2 YYNGEE. This CDR3 region has 13 residues. Trimming removed 4 bases from V and 6 bases from J; junction bases left unmatched: 5. The CDR3 nucleotides are TGTGCCAGCAGCCCCGGACAGGGAGCTGAAGCTTTCTTT. Protein sequence: CASSPGQGAEAFF.

CDR3 coding DNA: TGTGCCAGCAGTTCCCCGCGGCGGGGAGCCTACAATGAGCAGTTCTTC. Translating it yields CASSSPRRGAYNEQFF. This chain connects TRBV28 to TRBJ2-1; D perhaps matches TRBD2 (6 bases). This CDR3 spans 16 amino acids. V lost 4 bases, J lost 2 bases, and 15 bases lay in between. From germline, CDR1 is MDHEN and CDR2 SYDVKM. The variable domain in full, with the rest retrieved from reference TRBV28 and TRBJ2-1, is DVKVTQSSRYLVKRTGEKVFLECVQDMDHENMFWYRQDPGLGLRLIYFSYDVKMKEKGDIPEGYSVSREKKERFSLILESASTNQTSMYLCASSSPRRGAYNEQFFGPGTRLTVL.

The chain uses TRBV4-2 and TRBJ1-3; 8 nucleotides line up with TRBD1. V dropped 2 bases and J dropped 4; count of bases not matched to a gene: 10. The CDR3 consists of 17 residues. Germline values: CDR1 LGHNA, CDR2 YNFKEQ. The CDR3 DNA reads TGTGCCAGCAGCCAATTATACGGGACAGGAGACGGAAACACCATATATTTT. Translation gives CASSQLYGTGDGNTIYF.

The chain combines TRBV11-2 with TRBJ1-3, with TRBD1 matching over 9 bases. This CDR3 has 18 amino acids. Trimming removed 1 base from V and 1 base from J; junction bases left unmatched: 8. Germline V lookup: CDR1 SGHAT, CDR2 FQNNGV. The DNA of the CDR3 is TGTGCCAGCAGCTTAGTCCGGACAGGGGCTAGTTCTGGAAACACCATATATTTT. It is translated as CASSLVRTGASSGNTIYF.

The genes are TRBV5-1 and TRBJ2-2, with 9 bases aligning to TRBD1. Trimming took 4 bases from V and 4 from J; bases not matched to a gene: 8. In germline, CDR1 is SGHRS, CDR2 YFSETQ. This CDR3 is built from 16 residues. This CDR3 reads CASSNRDRVGTGELFF. The CDR3 coding sequence is TGCGCCAGCAGCAACCGGGACAGGGTCGGCACCGGGGAGCTGTTTTTT.

This clone came up a few times. In DNA, the CDR3 is TGCGCCAGCAGCAAACCTAGCGGGGGGGCAACAGATACGCAGTATTTT. It yields the protein CASSKPSGGATDTQYF. The rearrangement joins TRBV5-1 to TRBJ2-3, with 12 bases that match TRBD2. The V and J ends lost 4 bases and 3 bases, in that order; junction bases with no gene match: 6. CDR1 and CDR2 from the germline V gene are SGHRS and YFSETQ. The CDR3 spans 16 residues.

The chain carries TRBV5-1 and TRBJ2-1, with D tentatively TRBD2 (6 bases). This CDR3 contains 15 residues. Germline V gives CDR1 SGHRS, CDR2 YFSETQ. Between the trimmed V and J ends, which lost 4 bases and 6 bases, there was a span of 17 bases. The CDR3 DNA reads as TGCGCCAGCAGCCGGGGACTCCCGGGACTCAATGAGCAGTTCTTC. Translated, it gives CASSRGLPGLNEQFF.

The rearrangement links TRBV30 to TRBJ2-2; D is unresolved. The CDR3 runs 14 residues. The V gene's germline CDR1 is GTSNPN and CDR2 SVGIG (reference sequence). The CDR3 is CATGGGSNTGELFF. The DNA for the CDR3 is TGTGCTACTGGTGGCGGATCGAACACCGGGGAGCTGTTTTTT.

V and J are TRBV6-5 and TRBJ1-1, with 9 positions matching TRBD1. The CDR3 is made up of 15 amino acids. The germline CDR1 and CDR2 sequences are MNHEY and SVGAGI. Trimming at V came to 0 bases and at J to 6 bases, leaving 5 bases not matched to a gene. The CDR3 DNA sequence: TGTGCCAGCAGTTACTCGGGACAGGGAGGTGCTGAAGCTTTCTTT. Translation gives CASSYSGQGGAEAFF.

The V call is TRBV6-5, the J call TRBJ1-6, with D possibly TRBD1 on 6 matching bases. Germline lookup yields CDR1 MNHEY and CDR2 SVGAGI. The CDR3 length is 12 residues. V was clipped by 7 bases and J by 7 bases, with 8 bases between them. DNA of the CDR3: TGTGCCAGCAAGACAGGAAATTCACCCCTCCACTTT. As protein: CASKTGNSPLHF.

The CDR3 reads CASSFRGNEKLFF. For the CDR3, the DNA is TGTGCCAGCAGTTTCCGAGGGAATGAAAAACTGTTTTTT. The rearrangement joins TRBV27 to TRBJ1-4; D remains unclear. This CDR3 region has 13 residues. The V end was cut by 3 bases, the J end by 5 bases, with 7 bases between. CDR1 is MNHEY and CDR2 is SMNVEV in the germline V gene (reference sequence).

This chain uses TRBV7-9 with TRBJ2-1; a weak D match, TRBD1 (6 bases). Germline assignment: CDR1 SEHNR and CDR2 FQNEAQ (reference sequence). Trimming removed 5 bases from V and 2 bases from J, with 13 bases in between. This CDR3 has 15 residues. The CDR3 is CASSPTGRTYNEQFF. CDR3 nucleotides: TGTGCCAGCAGCCCCACAGGGCGAACCTACAATGAGCAGTTCTTC.

V gene TRBV3-1 (or the pseudogene TRBV3-2) combines with J gene TRBJ1-5; D gene unclear. V lost 4 bases and J lost 6, with 13 bases in between. CDR3 length: 14 amino acids. Germline V gene sequence: CDR1 LGHDT, CDR2 YNNKEL (reference sequence). CDR3 region: CASSPQARGQPQHF. CDR3 DNA sequence: TGTGCCAGCAGCCCACAAGCCCGGGGTCAGCCCCAGCATTTT.

The chain couples TRBV12-5 to TRBJ2-6, with D hard to call. Germline CDR1 and CDR2: LGHNT and FRNRAP. The V and J ends lost 5 bases and 0 bases respectively, with 8 bases between them. CDR3 length: 15 amino acids. This CDR3 reads CASGPLSSGANVLTF. Written as DNA, the CDR3 is TGTGCTAGTGGTCCACTGAGCTCTGGGGCCAACGTCCTGACTTTC.

This chain uses TRBV5-4 with TRBJ2-2, with 7 bases lining up with TRBD1. This CDR3 is 15 amino acids long. The J segment lost 6 bases and the V segment lost 4 bases, leaving 9 bases of the junction unmatched. The V gene's germline CDR1 is SGHNT and CDR2 YYREEE (reference sequence). The CDR3 bases are TGTGCCAGCAGCCCTAGACAGGGCGACCCCGGGGAGCTGTTTTTT. Protein product: CASSPRQGDPGELFF.

V gene TRBV20-1 combines with J gene TRBJ1-5; 7 positions match TRBD1. The V and J ends lost 3 bases and 7 bases, in that order; junction bases with no gene match: 6. There are 13 residues in the CDR3. CDR1 and CDR2 from the germline V gene are DFQATT and SNEGSKA (reference sequence). The CDR3 is CSASGDSLQPQHF. CDR3 bases: TGCAGTGCTAGTGGGGACAGTTTACAGCCCCAGCATTTT.

In this sample, this clone turned up once. CDR3 DNA: TGTGCCAGTAGTTTGAAAACGACAGGGGGCTACGAGCAGTACTTC. It specifies CASSLKTTGGYEQYF. The chain couples TRBV19 to TRBJ2-7; 9 bases align to TRBD1. Per the germline V gene, CDR1 is LNHDA and CDR2 is SQIVND (reference sequence). Germline trimming cut 5 bases from V and 3 bases from J; bases unmatched to any gene: 8. The CDR3 is 15 residues long.

V and J are TRBV18 and TRBJ2-7; D possibly corresponds to TRBD2 (6 bases). V gave up 3 bases and J gave up 1 base, with 13 bases separating them. This CDR3 is built from 15 residues. Per germline, CDR1 KGHSH and CDR2 LQKENI. The CDR3 is CASSPGTGESYEQYF. DNA of the CDR3: TGTGCCAGCTCACCCGGGACGGGGGAATCCTACGAGCAGTACTTC.

The V and J genes are TRBV19 and TRBJ2-6; 7 bases are a match to TRBD1. V shed 4 bases, J shed 3 bases, and the junction held 6 bases outside the gene matches. Per the germline V gene, CDR1 is LNHDA and CDR2 is SQIVND (reference sequence). This CDR3 spans 16 amino acids. The CDR3 coding sequence is TGTGCCAGTAGTAGGGGGCAGGGGGTTGGGGCCAACGTCCTGACTTTC. Translated, it gives CASSRGQGVGANVLTF.

The rearrangement uses TRBV30 and TRBJ1-1, with D possibly matching TRBD1 (5 bases). Trimming took off 5 bases at V and 0 bases at J, with 13 bases between the two ends. Looked up from germline, CDR1 is GTSNPN and CDR2 is SVGIG (reference sequence). The CDR3 is made up of 14 amino acids. This CDR3 reads CAWGGGYVNTEAFF. The CDR3 nucleotides read TGTGCCTGGGGGGGAGGCTACGTGAACACTGAAGCTTTCTTT.

There are a few counts of this clone. This rearrangement joins TRBV5-6 to TRBJ1-5; possibly TRBD1 for D (6 bases). CDR1 and CDR2 (germline): SGHDT, YYEEEE. The ends were cut back, 0 bases at V and 6 bases at J, with 16 bases in the middle. This CDR3 spans 16 amino acids. CDR3 bases: TGTGCCAGCAGCTTGGCCTTTACAGGGTCTGGTCAGCCCCAGCATTTT. This translates into CASSLAFTGSGQPQHF.

V is TRBV12-5 and J is TRBJ1-1, with no clear D. CDR3 size: 13 residues. Between the trimmed V and J ends, which lost 7 bases and 1 base, there was a span of 10 bases. Germline CDR1 reads LGHNT; CDR2 reads FRNRAP. The CDR3 loop reads CASEAGWNTEAFF. CDR3 nucleotide sequence: TGTGCTAGTGAGGCGGGGTGGAACACTGAAGCTTTCTTT.

The rearrangement uses TRBV19 and TRBJ2-7; 7 bases align to TRBD1. The CDR3 is 14 amino acids. Germline assignment: CDR1 LNHDA and CDR2 SQIVND (reference sequence). J lost 3 bases, V lost 8 bases, and 10 bases had no gene match. This CDR3 reads CASSNGDSLYEQYF. The CDR3 region has the DNA TGTGCCAGTTCTAATGGGGACAGCCTCTACGAGCAGTACTTC.

This clone was recorded a few times. CDR3 in amino acids: CASSLTPDRVYEQYF. DNA of the CDR3: TGTGCCAGCAGCCTTACCCCGGACAGGGTCTACGAGCAGTACTTC. The rearrangement links TRBV7-8 to TRBJ2-7; 8 bases align to TRBD1. Germline-derived CDR1 and CDR2 are SGHVS and FQNEAQ. With V trimmed by 5 bases and J by 3 bases, 9 bases remained unmatched. The CDR3 is 15 residues long.

The chain joins TRBV6-5 to TRBJ2-7; 7 bases map to TRBD1. The germline V gene has CDR1 MNHEY and CDR2 SVGAGI. V gave up 5 bases and J gave up 4 bases; unmatched junction bases: 8. The CDR3 has 14 residues. The CDR3 nucleotides are TGTGCCAGCAGTCGTGACAGGGATTGGTACGAGCAGTACTTC. This gives the protein CASSRDRDWYEQYF.

J is TRBJ1-2 and V is TRBV28, with a weak D call TRBD1 (6 bases). Per germline, CDR1 MDHEN and CDR2 SYDVKM. Trimming removed 4 bases from V and 7 bases from J, with 16 bases in between. This CDR3 has 14 amino acids. The CDR3: CASSSAGVSLGYTF. In DNA, the CDR3 is TGTGCCAGCAGTTCCGCAGGGGTATCACTTGGCTACACCTTC.

V gene TRBV5-1 combines with J gene TRBJ2-2; the match to TRBD2 covers 10 bases. The CDR3 has 15 residues. The ends lost 4 bases at V and 6 bases at J; junction bases unmatched: 6. CDR1 and CDR2 from the germline V gene are SGHRS and YFSETQ. CDR3 DNA sequence: TGCGCCAGCAGCATAACTAGCGGGGTTGCCGGGGAGCTGTTTTTT. Protein sequence: CASSITSGVAGELFF.